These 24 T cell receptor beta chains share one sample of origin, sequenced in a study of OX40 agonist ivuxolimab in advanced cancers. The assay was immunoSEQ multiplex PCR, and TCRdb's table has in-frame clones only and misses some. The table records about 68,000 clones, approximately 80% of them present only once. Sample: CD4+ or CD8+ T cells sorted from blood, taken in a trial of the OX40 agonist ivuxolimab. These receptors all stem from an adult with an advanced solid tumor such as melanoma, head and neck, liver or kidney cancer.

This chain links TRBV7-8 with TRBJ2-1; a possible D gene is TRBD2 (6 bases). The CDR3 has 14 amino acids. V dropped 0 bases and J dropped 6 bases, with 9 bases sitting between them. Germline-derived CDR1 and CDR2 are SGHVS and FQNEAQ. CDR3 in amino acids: CASSLAGGLNEQFF. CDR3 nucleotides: TGTGCCAGCAGCTTAGCCGGGGGTCTCAATGAGCAGTTCTTC. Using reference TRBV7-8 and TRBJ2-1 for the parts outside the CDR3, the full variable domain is GAGVSQSPRYKVAKRGQDVALRCDPISGHVSLFWYQQALGQGPEFLTYFQNEAQLDKSGLPSDRFFAERPEGSVSTLKIQRTQQEDSAVYLCASSLAGGLNEQFFGPGTRLTVL.

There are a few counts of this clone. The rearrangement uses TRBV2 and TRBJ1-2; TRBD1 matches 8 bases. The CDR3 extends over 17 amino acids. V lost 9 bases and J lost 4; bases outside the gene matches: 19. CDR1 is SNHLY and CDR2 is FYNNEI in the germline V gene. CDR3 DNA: TGTGCCAGTTCCTCGGTCGGGGGCGACAGGGGTGGCTATGGCTACACCTTC. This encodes CASSSVGGDRGGYGYTF.

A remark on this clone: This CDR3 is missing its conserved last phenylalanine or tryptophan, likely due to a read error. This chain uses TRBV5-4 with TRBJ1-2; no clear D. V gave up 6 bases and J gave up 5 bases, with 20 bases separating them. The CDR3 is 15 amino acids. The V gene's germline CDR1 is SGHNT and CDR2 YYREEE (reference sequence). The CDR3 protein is CASTIPPAETYGYTV. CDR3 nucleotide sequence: TGTGCCAGCACTATCCCACCCGCCGAAACATATGGCTACACCGTC.

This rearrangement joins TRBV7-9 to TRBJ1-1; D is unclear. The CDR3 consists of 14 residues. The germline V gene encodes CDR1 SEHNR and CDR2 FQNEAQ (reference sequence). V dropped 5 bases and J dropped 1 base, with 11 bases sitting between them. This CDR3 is CASSEREGNTEAFF. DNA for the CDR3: TGTGCCAGCAGCGAAAGAGAGGGGAACACTGAAGCTTTCTTT.

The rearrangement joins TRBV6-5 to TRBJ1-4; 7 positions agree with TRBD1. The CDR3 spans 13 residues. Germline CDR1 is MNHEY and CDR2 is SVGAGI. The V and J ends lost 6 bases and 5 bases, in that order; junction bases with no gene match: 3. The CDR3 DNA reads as TGTGCCAGCAGCGACAGGGTCAATGAAAAACTGTTTTTT. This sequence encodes CASSDRVNEKLFF.

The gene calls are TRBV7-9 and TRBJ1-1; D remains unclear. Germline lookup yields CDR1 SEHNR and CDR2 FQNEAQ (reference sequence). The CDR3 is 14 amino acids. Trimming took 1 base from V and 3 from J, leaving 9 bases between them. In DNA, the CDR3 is TGTGCCAGCAGCTTAGTCTTTGGGGACACTGAAGCTTTCTTT. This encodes CASSLVFGDTEAFF.

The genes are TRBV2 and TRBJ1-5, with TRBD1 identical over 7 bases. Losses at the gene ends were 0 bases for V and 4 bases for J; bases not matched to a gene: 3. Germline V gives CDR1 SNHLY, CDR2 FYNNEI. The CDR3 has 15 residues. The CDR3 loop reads CASSEATGRNQPQHF. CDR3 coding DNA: TGTGCCAGCAGTGAAGCGACAGGGAGGAATCAGCCCCAGCATTTT.

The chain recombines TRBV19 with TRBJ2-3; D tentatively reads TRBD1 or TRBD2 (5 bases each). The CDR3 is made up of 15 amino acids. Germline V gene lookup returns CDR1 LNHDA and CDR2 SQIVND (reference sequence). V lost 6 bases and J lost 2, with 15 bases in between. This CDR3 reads CASRGPTVLTDTQYF. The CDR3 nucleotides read TGTGCCAGTAGGGGACCTACAGTGCTCACAGATACGCAGTATTTT.

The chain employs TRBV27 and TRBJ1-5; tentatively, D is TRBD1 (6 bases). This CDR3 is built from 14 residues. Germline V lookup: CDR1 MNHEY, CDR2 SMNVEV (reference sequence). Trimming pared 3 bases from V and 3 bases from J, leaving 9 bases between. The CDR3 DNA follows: TGTGCCAGCAGTTTGCAGGGGAACAATCAGCCCCAGCATTTT. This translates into CASSLQGNNQPQHF.

In DNA, the CDR3 is TGCAGCGTTGTGGACAGGGTAGCGTACACTGAAGCTTTCTTT. It codes for CSVVDRVAYTEAFF. The chain links TRBV29-1 to TRBJ1-1; TRBD1 agrees at 8 bases. This CDR3 has 14 amino acids. V lost 4 bases to trimming and J lost 3 bases; unmatched junction nucleotides: 7. Germline V gene data show CDR1 as SQVTM and CDR2 as ANQGSEA. Full variable domain (missing parts from reference TRBV29-1 and TRBJ1-1): SAVISQKPSRDICQRGTSLTIQCQVDSQVTMMFWYRQQPGQSLTLIATANQGSEATYESGFVIDKFPISRPNLTFSTLTVSNMSPEDSSIYLCSVVDRVAYTEAFFGQGTRLTVV.

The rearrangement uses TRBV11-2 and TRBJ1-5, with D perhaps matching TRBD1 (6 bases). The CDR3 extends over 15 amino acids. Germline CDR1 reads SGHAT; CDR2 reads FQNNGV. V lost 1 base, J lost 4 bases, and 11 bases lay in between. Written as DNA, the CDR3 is TGTGCCAGCAGCTTAGGGACAGCACCAAATCAGCCCCAGCATTTT. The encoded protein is CASSLGTAPNQPQHF.

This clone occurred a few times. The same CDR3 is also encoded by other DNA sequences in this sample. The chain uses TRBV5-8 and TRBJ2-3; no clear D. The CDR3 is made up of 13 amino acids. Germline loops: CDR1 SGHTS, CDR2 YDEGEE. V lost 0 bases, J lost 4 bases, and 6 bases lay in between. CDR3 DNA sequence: TGTGCCAGCAGCTTGGCCTGGGCAGATACGCAGTATTTT. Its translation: CASSLAWADTQYF.

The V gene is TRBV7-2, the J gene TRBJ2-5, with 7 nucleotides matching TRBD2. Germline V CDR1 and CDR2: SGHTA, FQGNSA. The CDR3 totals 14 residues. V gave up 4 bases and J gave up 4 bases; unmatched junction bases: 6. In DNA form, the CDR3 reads TGTGCCAGCAGCTGGGGAGGGCGGGGAGAGACCCAGTACTTC. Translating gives CASSWGGRGETQYF.

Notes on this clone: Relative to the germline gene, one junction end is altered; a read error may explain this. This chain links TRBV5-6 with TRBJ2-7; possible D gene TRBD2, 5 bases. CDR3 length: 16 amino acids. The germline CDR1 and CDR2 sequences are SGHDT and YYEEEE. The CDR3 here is CASSSRHPGISHEQYF. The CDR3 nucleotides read TGTGCCAGCAGCTCAAGGCATCCCGGGATCTCCCACGAGCAGTACTTC.

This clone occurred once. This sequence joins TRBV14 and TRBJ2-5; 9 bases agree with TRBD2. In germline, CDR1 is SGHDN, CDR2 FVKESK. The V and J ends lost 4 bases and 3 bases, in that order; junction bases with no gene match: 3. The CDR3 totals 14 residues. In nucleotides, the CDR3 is TGTGCCAGCAGCCTCTGGACTAGCGAAGAGACCCAGTACTTC. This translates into CASSLWTSEETQYF.

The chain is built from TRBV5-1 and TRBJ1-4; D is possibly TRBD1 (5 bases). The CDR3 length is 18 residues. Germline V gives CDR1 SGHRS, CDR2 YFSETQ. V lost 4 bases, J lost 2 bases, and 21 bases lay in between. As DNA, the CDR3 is TGCGCCAGCAGCCTCCGGGGCCCAAATATATTTACTAATGAAAAACTGTTTTTT. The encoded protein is CASSLRGPNIFTNEKLFF.

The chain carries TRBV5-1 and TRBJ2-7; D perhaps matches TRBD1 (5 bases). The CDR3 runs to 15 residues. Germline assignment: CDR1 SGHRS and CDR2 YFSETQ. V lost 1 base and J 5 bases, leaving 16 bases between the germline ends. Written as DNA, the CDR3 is TGCGCCAGCAGCTTGCTTTTCACAGGAAGCAACGAGCAGTACTTC. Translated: CASSLLFTGSNEQYF.

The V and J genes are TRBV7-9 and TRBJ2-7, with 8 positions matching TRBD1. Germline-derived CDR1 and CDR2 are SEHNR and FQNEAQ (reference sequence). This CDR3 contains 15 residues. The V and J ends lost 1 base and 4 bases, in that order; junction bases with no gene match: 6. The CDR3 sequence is CASSLDRTGMYEQYF. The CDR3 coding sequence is TGTGCCAGCAGCTTAGACAGGACAGGGATGTACGAGCAGTACTTC. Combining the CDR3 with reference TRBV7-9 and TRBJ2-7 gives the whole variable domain DTGVSQNPRHKITKRGQNVTFRCDPISEHNRLYWYRQTLGQGPEFLTYFQNEAQLEKSRLLSDRFSAERPKGSFSTLEIQRTEQGDSAMYLCASSLDRTGMYEQYFGPGTRLTVT.

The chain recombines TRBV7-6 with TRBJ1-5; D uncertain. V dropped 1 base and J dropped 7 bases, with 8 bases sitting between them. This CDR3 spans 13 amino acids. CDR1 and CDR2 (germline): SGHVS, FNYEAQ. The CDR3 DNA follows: TGTGCCAGCAGCTTAGTGGGTAACCAGCCCCAGCATTTT. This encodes CASSLVGNQPQHF. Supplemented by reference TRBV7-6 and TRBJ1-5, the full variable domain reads GAGVSQSPRYKVTKRGQDVALRCDPISGHVSLYWYRQALGQGPEFLTYFNYEAQQDKSGLPNDRFSAERPEGSISTLTIQRTEQRDSAMYRCASSLVGNQPQHFGDGTRLSIL.

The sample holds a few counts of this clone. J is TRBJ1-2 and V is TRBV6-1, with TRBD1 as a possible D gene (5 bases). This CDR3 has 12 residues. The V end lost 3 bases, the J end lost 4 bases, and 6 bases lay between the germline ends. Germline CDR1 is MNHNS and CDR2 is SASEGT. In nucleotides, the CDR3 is TGTGCCAGCAGTGATCAGGGCTATGGCTACACCTTC. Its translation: CASSDQGYGYTF.

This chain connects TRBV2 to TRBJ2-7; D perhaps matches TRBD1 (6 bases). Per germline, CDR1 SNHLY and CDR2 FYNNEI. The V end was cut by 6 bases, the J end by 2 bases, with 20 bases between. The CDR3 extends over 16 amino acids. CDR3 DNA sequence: TGTGCCAGCAGCGACAGGTTCACTCATTACCCCTACGAGCAGTACTTC. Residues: CASSDRFTHYPYEQYF.

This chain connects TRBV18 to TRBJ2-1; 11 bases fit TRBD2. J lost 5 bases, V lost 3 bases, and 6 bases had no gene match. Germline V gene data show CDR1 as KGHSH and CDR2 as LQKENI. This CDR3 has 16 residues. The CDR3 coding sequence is TGTGCCAGCTCACCGGTAGCGGGGGGGCTCAACAATGAGCAGTTCTTC. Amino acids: CASSPVAGGLNNEQFF.

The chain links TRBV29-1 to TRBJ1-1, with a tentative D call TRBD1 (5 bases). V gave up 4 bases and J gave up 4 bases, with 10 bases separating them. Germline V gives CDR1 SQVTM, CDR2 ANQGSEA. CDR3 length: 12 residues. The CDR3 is CSVVRDPTEAFF. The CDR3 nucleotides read TGCAGCGTTGTAAGGGACCCCACTGAAGCTTTCTTT. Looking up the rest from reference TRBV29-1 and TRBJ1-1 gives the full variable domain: SAVISQKPSRDICQRGTSLTIQCQVDSQVTMMFWYRQQPGQSLTLIATANQGSEATYESGFVIDKFPISRPNLTFSTLTVSNMSPEDSSIYLCSVVRDPTEAFFGQGTRLTVV.

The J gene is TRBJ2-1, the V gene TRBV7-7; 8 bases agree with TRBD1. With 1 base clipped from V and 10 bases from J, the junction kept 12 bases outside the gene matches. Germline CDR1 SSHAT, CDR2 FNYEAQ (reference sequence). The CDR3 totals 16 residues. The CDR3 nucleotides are TGTGCCAGCAGCTTAGGGACAGGGAATGGTGGAGGGGAGCAGTTCTTC. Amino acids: CASSLGTGNGGGEQFF.